This entry concerns a single T cell receptor (beta chain). Its antigen is not known. Here immunoSEQ multiplex PCR was the method, and the copy in TCRdb shows in-frame clones only, minus some. The table has 120,000 or so clones, roughly 88% seen once; the top ten hold about 1.5%. The sample comes from a study of T cell responses to AZD1222 COVID-19 vaccine. Study outcomes and limitations: Per reports, nearly half of all spike-specific TCRs target regions that are unmutated in variants. Baseline serology detected seropositivity in only 6 or 7 AZD1222 recipients. The sample set comprised mostly white British donors with more females, and clonal diversity was possibly underestimated. Spike was spanned by vaccine-associated CD4 TCRs, with dominance at 160-218 and 743-854.

The CDR3 has 14 residues. With V trimmed by 9 bases and J by 0 bases, 4 bases remained unmatched. Germline V gene sequence: CDR1 SGHNT, CDR2 YENEEA. V is TRBV11-3 and J is TRBJ2-2, with 7 bases fitting TRBD1. The input for sequencing was peripheral blood, taken on day 0 of AZD1222 vaccination. The TCR comes from an adult in good health. CDR3 DNA: TGTGCCAGTCGGACAGGCGCGAACACCGGGGAGCTGTTTTTT. Amino acid sequence: CASRTGANTGELFF.